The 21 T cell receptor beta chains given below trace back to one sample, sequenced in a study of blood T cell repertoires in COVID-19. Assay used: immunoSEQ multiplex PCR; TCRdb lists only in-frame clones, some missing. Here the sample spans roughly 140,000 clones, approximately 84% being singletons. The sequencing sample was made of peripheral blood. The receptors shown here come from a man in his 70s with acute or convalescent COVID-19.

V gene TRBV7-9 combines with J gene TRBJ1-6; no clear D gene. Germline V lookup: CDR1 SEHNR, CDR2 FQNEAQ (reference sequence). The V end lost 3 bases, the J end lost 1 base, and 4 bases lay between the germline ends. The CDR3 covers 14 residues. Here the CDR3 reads CASSFQSYNSPLHF. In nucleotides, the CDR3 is TGTGCCAGCAGCTTCCAGTCCTATAATTCACCCCTCCACTTT.

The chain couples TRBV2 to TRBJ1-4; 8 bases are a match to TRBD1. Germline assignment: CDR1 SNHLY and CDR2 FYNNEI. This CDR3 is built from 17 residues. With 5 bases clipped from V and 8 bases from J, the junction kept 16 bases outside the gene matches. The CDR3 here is CASSQTPRTGFDEKLFF. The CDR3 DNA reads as TGTGCCAGCAGTCAAACCCCCCGGACAGGGTTTGACGAAAAACTGTTTTTT.

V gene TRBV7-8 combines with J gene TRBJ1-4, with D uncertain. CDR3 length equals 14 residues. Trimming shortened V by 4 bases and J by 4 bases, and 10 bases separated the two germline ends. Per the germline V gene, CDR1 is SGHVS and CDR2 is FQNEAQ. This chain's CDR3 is CASSSGGYNEKLFF. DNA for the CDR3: TGTGCCAGCAGCTCTGGAGGGTATAATGAAAAACTGTTTTTT.

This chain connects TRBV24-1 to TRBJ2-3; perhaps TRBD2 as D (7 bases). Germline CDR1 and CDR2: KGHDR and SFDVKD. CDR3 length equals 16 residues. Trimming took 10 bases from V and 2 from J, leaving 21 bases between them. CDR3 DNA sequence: TGTGCCACTCAGTCCCAGGGGCGGGGGCTCACAGATACGCAGTATTTT. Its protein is CATQSQGRGLTDTQYF.

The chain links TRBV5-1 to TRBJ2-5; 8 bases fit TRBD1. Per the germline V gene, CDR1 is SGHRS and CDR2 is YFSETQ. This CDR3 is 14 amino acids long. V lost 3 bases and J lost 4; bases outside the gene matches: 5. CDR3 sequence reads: CASSYGQGRETQYF. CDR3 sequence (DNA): TGCGCCAGCAGCTATGGACAGGGTCGAGAGACCCAGTACTTC.

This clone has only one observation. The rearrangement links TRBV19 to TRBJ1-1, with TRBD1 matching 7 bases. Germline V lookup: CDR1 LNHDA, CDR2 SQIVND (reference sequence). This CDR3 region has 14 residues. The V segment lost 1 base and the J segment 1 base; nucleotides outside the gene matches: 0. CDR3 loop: CASSIGQGNTEAFF. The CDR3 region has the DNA TGTGCCAGTAGTATAGGACAGGGGAACACTGAAGCTTTCTTT. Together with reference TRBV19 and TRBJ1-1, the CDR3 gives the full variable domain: DGGITQSPKYLFRKEGQNVTLSCEQNLNHDAMYWYRQDPGQGLRLIYYSQIVNDFQKGDIAEGYSVSREKKESFPLTVTSAQKNPTAFYLCASSIGQGNTEAFFGQGTRLTVV.

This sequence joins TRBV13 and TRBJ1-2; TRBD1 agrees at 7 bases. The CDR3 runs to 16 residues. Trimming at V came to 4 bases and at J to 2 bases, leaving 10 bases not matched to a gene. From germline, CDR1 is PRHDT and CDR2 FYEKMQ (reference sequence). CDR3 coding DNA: TGTGCCAGCAGCTCCCAGGGAGGCAGGGGGAACTATGGCTACACCTTC. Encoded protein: CASSSQGGRGNYGYTF.

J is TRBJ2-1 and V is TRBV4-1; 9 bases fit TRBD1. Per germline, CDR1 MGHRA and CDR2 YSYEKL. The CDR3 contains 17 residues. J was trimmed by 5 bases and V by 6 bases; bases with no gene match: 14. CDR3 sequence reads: CASSRTPGTGTHNEQFF. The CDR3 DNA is TGCGCCAGCAGTCGTACCCCGGGGACAGGGACTCACAATGAGCAGTTCTTC.

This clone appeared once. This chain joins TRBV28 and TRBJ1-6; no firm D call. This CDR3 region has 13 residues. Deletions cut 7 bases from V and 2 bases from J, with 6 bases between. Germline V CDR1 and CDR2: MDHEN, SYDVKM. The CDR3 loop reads CASTPTYNSPLHF. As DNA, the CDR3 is TGTGCCAGCACGCCTACCTATAATTCACCCCTCCACTTT.

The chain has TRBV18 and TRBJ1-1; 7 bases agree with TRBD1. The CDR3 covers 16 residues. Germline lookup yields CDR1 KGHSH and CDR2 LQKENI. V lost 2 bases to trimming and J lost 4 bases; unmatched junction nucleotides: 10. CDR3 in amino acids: CASSPNMRSGGTEAFF. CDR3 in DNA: TGTGCCAGCTCACCAAATATGCGGTCAGGGGGCACTGAAGCTTTCTTT.

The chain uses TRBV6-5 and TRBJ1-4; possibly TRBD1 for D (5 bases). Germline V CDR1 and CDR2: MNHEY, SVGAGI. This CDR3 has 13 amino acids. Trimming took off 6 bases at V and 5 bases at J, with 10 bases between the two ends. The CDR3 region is CASRGGLNEKLFF. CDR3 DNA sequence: TGTGCCAGCAGGGGGGGACTCAATGAAAAACTGTTTTTT.

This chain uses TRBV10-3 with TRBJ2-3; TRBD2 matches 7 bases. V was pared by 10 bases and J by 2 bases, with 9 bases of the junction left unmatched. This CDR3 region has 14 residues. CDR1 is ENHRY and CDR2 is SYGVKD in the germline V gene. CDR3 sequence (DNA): TGTGCCACTCAACGGCGGGAGTCCACAGATACGCAGTATTTT. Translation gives CATQRRESTDTQYF.

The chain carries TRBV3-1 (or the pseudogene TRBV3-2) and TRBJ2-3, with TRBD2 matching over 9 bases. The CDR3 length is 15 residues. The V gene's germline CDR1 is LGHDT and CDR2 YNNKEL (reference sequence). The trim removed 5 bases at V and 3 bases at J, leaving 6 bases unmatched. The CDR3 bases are TGTGCCAGCAGCTCCTTGACTAGCGGAACAGATACGCAGTATTTT. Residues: CASSSLTSGTDTQYF.

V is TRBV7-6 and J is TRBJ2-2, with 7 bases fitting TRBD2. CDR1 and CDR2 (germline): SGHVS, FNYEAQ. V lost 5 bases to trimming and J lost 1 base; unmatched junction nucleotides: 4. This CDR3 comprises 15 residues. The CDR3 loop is CASSPSGENTGELFF. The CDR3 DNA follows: TGTGCCAGCAGCCCCAGCGGGGAGAACACCGGGGAGCTGTTTTTT. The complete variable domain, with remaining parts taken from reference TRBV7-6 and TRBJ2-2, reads GAGVSQSPRYKVTKRGQDVALRCDPISGHVSLYWYRQALGQGPEFLTYFNYEAQQDKSGLPNDRFSAERPEGSISTLTIQRTEQRDSAMYRCASSPSGENTGELFFGEGSRLTVL.

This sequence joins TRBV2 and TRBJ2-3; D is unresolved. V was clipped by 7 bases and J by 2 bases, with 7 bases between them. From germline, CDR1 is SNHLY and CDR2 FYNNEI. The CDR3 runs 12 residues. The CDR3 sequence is CASKADTDTQYF. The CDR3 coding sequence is TGTGCCAGCAAAGCCGACACAGATACGCAGTATTTT.

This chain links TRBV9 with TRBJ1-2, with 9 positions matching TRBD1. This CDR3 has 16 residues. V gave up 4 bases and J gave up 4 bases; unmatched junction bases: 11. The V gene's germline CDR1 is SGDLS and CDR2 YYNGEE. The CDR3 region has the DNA TGTGCCAGCAGCCTAGGTCCGGGACAGGGAACCTATGGCTACACCTTC. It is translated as CASSLGPGQGTYGYTF.

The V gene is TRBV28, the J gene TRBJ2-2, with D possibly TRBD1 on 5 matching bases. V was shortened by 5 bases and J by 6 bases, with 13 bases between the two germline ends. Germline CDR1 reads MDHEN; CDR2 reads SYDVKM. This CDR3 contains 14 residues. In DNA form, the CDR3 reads TGTGCCAGCAGTGTCGCAGGGCGGCCCGGGGAGCTGTTTTTT. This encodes CASSVAGRPGELFF.

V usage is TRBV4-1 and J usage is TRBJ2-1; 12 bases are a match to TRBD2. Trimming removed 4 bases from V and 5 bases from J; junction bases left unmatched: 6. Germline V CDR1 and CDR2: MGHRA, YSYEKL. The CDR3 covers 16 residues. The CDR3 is CASSRQTSGGHNEQFF. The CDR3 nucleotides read TGCGCCAGCAGCCGCCAGACTAGCGGGGGCCACAATGAGCAGTTCTTC.

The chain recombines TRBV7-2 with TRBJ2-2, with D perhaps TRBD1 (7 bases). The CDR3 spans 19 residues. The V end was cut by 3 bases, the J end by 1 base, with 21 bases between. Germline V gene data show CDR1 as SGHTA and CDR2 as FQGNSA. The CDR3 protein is CASSLLWGVQGQNTGELFF. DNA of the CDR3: TGTGCCAGCAGCTTGCTATGGGGGGTACAGGGGCAGAACACCGGGGAGCTGTTTTTT.

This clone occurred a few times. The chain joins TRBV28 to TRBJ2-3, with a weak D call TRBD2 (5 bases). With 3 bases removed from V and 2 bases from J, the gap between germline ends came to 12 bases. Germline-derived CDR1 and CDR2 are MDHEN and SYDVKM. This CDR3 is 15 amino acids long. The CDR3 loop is CASSFFGGLTDTQYF. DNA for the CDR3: TGTGCCAGCAGTTTTTTTGGCGGGCTCACAGATACGCAGTATTTT.

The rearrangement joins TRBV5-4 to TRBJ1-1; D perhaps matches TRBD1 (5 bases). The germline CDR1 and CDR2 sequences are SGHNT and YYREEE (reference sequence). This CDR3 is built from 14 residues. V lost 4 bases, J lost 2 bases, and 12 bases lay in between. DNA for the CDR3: TGTGCCAGCAGCGCAGGGATTTTAAACACTGAAGCTTTCTTT. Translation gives CASSAGILNTEAFF.